The clone carrying this T cell receptor beta chain was recorded a few times. No antigen is known for it. The data were taken from a study of Graves' ophthalmopathy and Graves' hyperthyroidism. From RNA, the CDR3 regions of TCR beta chains were amplified and sequenced. Investigators did first-round RT-PCR with HTBI primers, then second-round multiplex PCR. TCRdb called the multiplex PCR reads again in MiXCR, with one record for every CDR3 protein. Of over a million distinct CDR3 sequences listed, around a third were seen once; the top ten hold around 10%. Study-level points and caveats: The majority of expanded thyroid clonotypes above 0.001 frequency also occurred in blood.

The sample comprised peripheral blood or thyroid tissue (not recorded which). This TCR came from an adult man with Graves' hyperthyroidism.

In DNA form, the CDR3 reads TGTGCCAGCAGTCCCAGGGAGGTCAGCTACGAGCATTTT. Amino acids: CASSPREVSYEHF. The genes are TRBV7-9 and TRBJ1-5, with a weak D call TRBD1 (5 bases). CDR3 size: 13 residues. The V end lost 6 bases, the J end lost 14 bases, and 20 bases lay between the germline ends. CDR1 SEHNR and CDR2 FQNEAQ come from the germline V gene (reference sequence).